This passage covers 27 T cell receptor beta chains from one sample sequenced in a study of shared clonotypes between healthy human individuals. Assay: immunoSEQ multiplex PCR; the TCRdb copy retains only in-frame clones and omits some. The sample contains 2.3 million or so clones, about 92% of which appear only once. Input material: naive CD4+ T cells from PBMCs. Subset noted: CD45RA+ positively selected. These TCRs come from a man aged 18-30 years in good health. Some clones in this sample may be carry-over from other donors' samples.

J is TRBJ2-7 and V is TRBV21-1; the table's D call, TRBD1, has no DNA check behind it. TRBV21-1 is classified as a pseudogene. There are 12 residues in the CDR3. CDR3 DNA sequence: TGTGCCAGCACGTCTCAGGGCTACGAGCAGTACTTC. Its protein is CASTSQGYEQYF.

The rearrangement joins TRBV30 to TRBJ2-7, with 10 bases that match TRBD2. This CDR3 spans 15 amino acids. The germline V gene encodes CDR1 GTSNPN and CDR2 SVGIG (reference sequence). V lost 1 base and J lost 2; bases outside the gene matches: 5. CDR3 sequence: CAWSEGLAGAYEQYF. The CDR3 DNA reads TGTGCCTGGAGTGAAGGGCTAGCGGGGGCCTACGAGCAGTACTTC.

This clone was seen a handful of times. The V and J genes are TRBV18 and TRBJ1-5; D is undetermined. Germline V gene sequence: CDR1 KGHSH, CDR2 LQKENI. V dropped 2 bases and J dropped 5 bases, with 13 bases sitting between them. This CDR3 has 15 residues. The chain's CDR3 is CASSPGVVGYQPQHF. CDR3 nucleotides: TGTGCCAGCTCACCAGGGGTTGTCGGGTATCAGCCCCAGCATTTT.

The rearrangement joins TRBV9 to TRBJ2-1; TRBD2 might be the D (6 bases). Germline loops: CDR1 SGDLS, CDR2 YYNGEE. V lost 1 base and J 9 bases, leaving 17 bases between the germline ends. This CDR3 is 15 amino acids long. The CDR3 DNA reads TGTGCCAGCAGCGTACTAGCGACGGGGAGAGGTGAGCAGTTCTTC. This codes for CASSVLATGRGEQFF.

The chain recombines TRBV6-6 with TRBJ2-7, with 9 bases that match TRBD1. Trimming removed 6 bases from V and 7 bases from J; junction bases left unmatched: 4. The V gene's germline CDR1 is MNHNY and CDR2 SVGAGI (reference sequence). CDR3 size: 12 residues. As DNA, the CDR3 is TGTGCCAGCAGCTTGACAGGGGGGGAGCAGTACTTC. Its protein is CASSLTGGEQYF.

Here the CDR3 DNA reads TGTGCCAGCAGCATTCTCCCGGGACAGGGGGCCGGCGAGCAGTACTTC. It encodes CASSILPGQGAGEQYF. The V and J genes are TRBV7-3 and TRBJ2-7; 12 nucleotides agree with TRBD1. Germline assignment: CDR1 SGHTA and CDR2 FQGTGA. This CDR3 comprises 16 residues. Trimming cost V 5 bases and J 6 bases; bases outside gene matches: 11.

The chain joins TRBV6-1 to TRBJ2-3, with a possible D match to TRBD2 (6 bases). V was pared by 8 bases and J by 4 bases, with 16 bases between. The CDR3 totals 14 residues. Looked up from germline, CDR1 is MNHNS and CDR2 is SASEGT. CDR3 protein: CASLQDYGADTQYF. CDR3 DNA sequence: TGTGCCAGCCTCCAGGACTACGGCGCAGATACGCAGTATTTT.

The CDR3 DNA is TGTGCCAGCAGTGGACAGTGTCACTATGGCTACACCTTC. It is translated as CASSGQCHYGYTF. The rearrangement joins TRBV6-7 to TRBJ1-2; tentative D call: TRBD1 (6 bases). TRBV6-7 is classed as an ORF, of uncertain function. The V end lost 5 bases, the J end lost 3 bases, and 10 bases lay between the germline ends. The CDR3 consists of 13 residues.

The V call is TRBV5-1, the J call TRBJ1-1; TRBD1 might be the D (5 bases). The CDR3 extends over 15 amino acids. Trimming removed 4 bases from V and 7 bases from J, with 20 bases in between. The germline V gene has CDR1 SGHRS and CDR2 YFSETQ. In nucleotides, the CDR3 is TGCGCCAGCAGCACCGGAGGGACCTTGGCGGATGAAGCTTTCTTT. Translated: CASSTGGTLADEAFF.

A single count supports this clone. DNA for the CDR3: TGTGCCAGCAGCTTATTTGGGACAGGGGGCAATGAGCAGTTCTTC. This encodes CASSLFGTGGNEQFF. The chain employs TRBV11-2 and TRBJ2-1, with 11 bases matching TRBD1. Germline V gene lookup returns CDR1 SGHAT and CDR2 FQNNGV. V was clipped by 2 bases and J by 6 bases; unmatched bases: 3. The CDR3 sequence is 15 residues long.

V and J are TRBV7-8 and TRBJ1-5, with TRBD1 matching over 7 bases. After removal of 5 bases from V and 2 bases from J, the junction contained 9 bases not matched to a gene. The germline gives CDR1 SGHVS, CDR2 FQNEAQ. This CDR3 comprises 16 residues. For the CDR3, the DNA is TGTGCCAGCAGCCTACGACAGGGTCTGGGCAATCAGCCCCAGCATTTT. Translated: CASSLRQGLGNQPQHF.

The chain carries TRBV11-2 and TRBJ1-1; no reliable D call. CDR3 size: 14 residues. Per the germline V gene, CDR1 is SGHAT and CDR2 is FQNNGV. V was clipped by 5 bases and J by 4 bases, with 14 bases between them. The CDR3 bases are TGTGCCAGCAGCCCCCCTAGCGGACGCACTGAAGCTTTCTTT. Translating it yields CASSPPSGRTEAFF.

This clone was counted between two and nine times. The rearrangement uses TRBV15 and TRBJ1-2; perhaps TRBD1 as D (5 bases). The CDR3 loop spans 15 amino acids. Trimming left V 0 bases short and J 1 base short, with 9 bases between. Germline loops: CDR1 LNHNV, CDR2 YYDKDF (reference sequence). CDR3 amino acids: CATSRDRDRNYGYTF. DNA of the CDR3: TGTGCCACCAGCAGAGATCGGGACCGTAACTATGGCTACACCTTC.

This chain links TRBV7-7 with TRBJ1-1; D not resolved. Germline V lookup: CDR1 SSHAT, CDR2 FNYEAQ (reference sequence). The CDR3 is made up of 13 amino acids. The V end lost 3 bases, the J end lost 5 bases, and 10 bases lay between the germline ends. CDR3 residues: CASSFGEGTEAFF. The CDR3 DNA is TGTGCCAGCAGCTTCGGGGAGGGTACTGAAGCTTTCTTT.

The chain joins TRBV7-3 to TRBJ1-1, with TRBD1 identical over 7 bases. The V gene end was trimmed by 4 bases and the J gene end by 1 base; junction bases not matched to a gene: 6. Germline V gives CDR1 SGHTA, CDR2 FQGTGA. CDR3 length: 15 residues. The CDR3 DNA reads as TGTGCCAGCAGCTCCCAGGGGGGGCAGAACACTGAAGCTTTCTTT. Protein: CASSSQGGQNTEAFF.

The V gene is TRBV5-1, the J gene TRBJ2-7; TRBD1 aligns across 7 bases. The germline CDR1 and CDR2 sequences are SGHRS and YFSETQ. This CDR3 region has 14 residues. Losses at the gene ends were 0 bases for V and 5 bases for J; bases not matched to a gene: 5. CDR3: CASSLATGADEQYF. As DNA, the CDR3 is TGCGCCAGCAGCTTGGCCACAGGGGCGGACGAGCAGTACTTC.

V usage is TRBV6-4 and J usage is TRBJ2-7, with 10 bases identical to TRBD2. With 5 bases clipped from V and 1 base from J, the junction kept 2 bases outside the gene matches. This CDR3 region has 14 residues. Per the germline V gene, CDR1 is MRHNA and CDR2 is SNTAGT. CDR3 bases: TGTGCCAGCAGTCGGACTAGCGGTTCCTACGAGCAGTACTTC. Protein product: CASSRTSGSYEQYF.

The chain recombines TRBV9 with TRBJ2-3; the D is unclear. V was cut by 2 bases and J by 4 bases, with 8 bases left in between. The CDR3 is 13 residues long. Looked up from germline, CDR1 is SGDLS and CDR2 is YYNGEE. DNA of the CDR3: TGTGCCAGCAGCGTCGAAAGGGCAGATACGCAGTATTTT. It is translated as CASSVERADTQYF.

This sequence joins TRBV2 and TRBJ2-1; D tentatively fits TRBD1 or TRBD2 (5 bases each). Trimming shortened V by 8 bases and J by 10 bases, and 18 bases separated the two germline ends. The germline CDR1 and CDR2 sequences are SNHLY and FYNNEI. The CDR3 extends over 13 amino acids. As DNA, the CDR3 is TGTGCCAGCGGACCGGGGCTAATAAGGGAGCAGTTCTTC. This gives the protein CASGPGLIREQFF.

V gene TRBV6-1 combines with J gene TRBJ2-5, with a possible D match to TRBD2 (5 bases). In germline, CDR1 is MNHNS, CDR2 SASEGT. V gave up 5 bases and J gave up 4 bases, with 14 bases separating them. CDR3 length: 14 residues. The CDR3 bases are TGTGCCAGCAGTCTAATGGACTGGGGAGAGACCCAGTACTTC. It is translated as CASSLMDWGETQYF.

The rearrangement uses TRBV6-5 and TRBJ1-3; D uncertain. The CDR3 totals 13 residues. Germline CDR1 is MNHEY and CDR2 is SVGAGI. V was shortened by 6 bases and J by 0 bases, with 6 bases between the two germline ends. The CDR3 DNA follows: TGTGCCAGCAGCACTTTCTCTGGAAACACCATATATTTT. Translation: CASSTFSGNTIYF.

The chain carries TRBV4-1 and TRBJ2-7; either TRBD1 or TRBD2 may supply D (6 bases each). The germline gives CDR1 MGHRA, CDR2 YSYEKL. The CDR3 is made up of 16 amino acids. Trimming cost V 5 bases and J 9 bases, with 26 bases left between them. The CDR3 coding sequence is TGCGCCAGCAGCTACATCGGCAGGGGAGGCCGGTCGGTGCAGTACTTC. Protein: CASSYIGRGGRSVQYF.

This clone appeared a single time. V usage is TRBV30 and J usage is TRBJ2-5; D is possibly TRBD1 (5 bases). The CDR3 totals 13 residues. Germline CDR1 is GTSNPN and CDR2 is SVGIG (reference sequence). V was clipped by 4 bases and J by 4 bases, with 13 bases between them. The CDR3 reads CAWNKPGIETQYF. DNA for the CDR3: TGTGCCTGGAATAAACCAGGGATAGAGACCCAGTACTTC.

This clone has only one observation. This specimen includes other DNA sequences encoding the same CDR3. The chain links TRBV18 to TRBJ2-3; 8 bases map to TRBD2. Germline V CDR1 and CDR2: KGHSH, LQKENI. This CDR3 comprises 14 residues. Losses at the gene ends were 3 bases for V and 4 bases for J; bases not matched to a gene: 3. CDR3 loop: CASSPPGGPDTQYF. The CDR3 DNA follows: TGTGCCAGCTCACCCCCGGGGGGGCCAGATACGCAGTATTTT.

The rearrangement uses TRBV9 and TRBJ2-5; TRBD1 agrees at 9 bases. Losses at the gene ends were 3 bases for V and 4 bases for J; bases not matched to a gene: 4. Germline V gene lookup returns CDR1 SGDLS and CDR2 YYNGEE. The CDR3 totals 14 residues. CDR3 sequence reads: CASSAGTGSETQYF. The CDR3 DNA sequence: TGTGCCAGCAGCGCCGGGACAGGGTCAGAGACCCAGTACTTC. Using reference TRBV9 and TRBJ2-5 for the parts outside the CDR3, the full variable domain is DSGVTQTPKHLITATGQRVTLRCSPRSGDLSVYWYQQSLDQGLQFLIQYYNGEERAKGNILERFSAQQFPDLHSELNLSSLELGDSALYFCASSAGTGSETQYFGPGTRLLVL.

V usage is TRBV28 and J usage is TRBJ2-7; no reliable D call. CDR1 and CDR2 (germline): MDHEN, SYDVKM. Trimming removed 8 bases from V and 0 bases from J, with 5 bases in between. CDR3 size: 11 residues. The CDR3 loop is CASHSSYEQYF. CDR3 coding DNA: TGTGCCAGCCATAGCTCCTACGAGCAGTACTTC.

This clone has only one observation. V is TRBV7-2 and J is TRBJ1-1, with TRBD1 as a possible D gene (5 bases). The length of the CDR3 is 13 residues. Germline V CDR1 and CDR2: SGHTA, FQGNSA. Trimming left V 1 base short and J 10 bases short, with 13 bases between. CDR3 residues: CASSLGGGVVAFF. The CDR3 DNA reads TGTGCCAGCAGCTTAGGCGGGGGGGTTGTAGCTTTCTTT. The full variable domain, with the rest looked up from reference TRBV7-2 and TRBJ1-1, is GAGVSQSPSNKVTEKGKDVELRCDPISGHTALYWYRQSLGQGLEFLIYFQGNSAPDKSGLPSDRFSAERTGGSVSTLTIQRTQQEDSAVYLCASSLGGGVVAFFGQGTRLTVV.